These 24 T cell receptor beta chains came from one sample sequenced in a study of T cell responses to AZD1222 COVID-19 vaccine. Data came from immunoSEQ multiplex PCR; TCRdb stores just in-frame clones and leaves some out. Among more than 95,000 clones listed, 80% to 90% were seen once. Here the sequenced sample was peripheral blood, taken on day 0 of AZD1222 vaccination. The receptors originated from an adult in good health.

The V gene is TRBV3-1 (or the pseudogene TRBV3-2), the J gene TRBJ2-6; TRBD2 matches 12 bases. CDR1 and CDR2 (germline): LGHDT, YNNKEL (reference sequence). CDR3 length: 18 amino acids. V gave up 0 bases and J gave up 5 bases; unmatched junction bases: 5. The DNA of the CDR3 is TGTGCCAGCAGCCAAGAGACTAGCGGGGGTGGCTGGGCCAACGTCCTGACTTTC. This encodes CASSQETSGGGWANVLTF.

This chain joins TRBV2 and TRBJ1-4; D perhaps matches TRBD1 (6 bases). The V gene lost 8 bases and the J gene lost 8 bases, with 15 bases spanning the gap. The CDR3 has 13 residues. Germline V gene lookup returns CDR1 SNHLY and CDR2 FYNNEI. CDR3 amino acids: CASYPGTLEKLFF. CDR3 coding DNA: TGTGCCAGCTATCCCGGGACACTCGAAAAACTGTTTTTT.

This clone was detected only once. The CDR3 bases are TGTGCCAGCAGCCGTCCGGGGACAGGGCCCTTAGGGACTGAAGCTTTCTTT. Protein: CASSRPGTGPLGTEAFF. V usage is TRBV3-1 (or the pseudogene TRBV3-2) and J usage is TRBJ1-1; 9 bases line up with TRBD1. Germline CDR1 is LGHDT and CDR2 is YNNKEL (reference sequence). The CDR3 has 17 residues. V trimming: 4 bases; J trimming: 5 bases; junction bases outside the gene matches: 14.

This sequence joins TRBV5-8 and TRBJ1-4; the match to TRBD1 covers 7 bases. Germline assignment: CDR1 SGHTS and CDR2 YDEGEE. J gave up 0 bases and V 4 bases, and 12 bases lay outside the gene matches. This CDR3 spans 18 amino acids. CDR3 nucleotide sequence: TGTGCCAGCAGCAGACCGGGACAGATATACACAACTAATGAAAAACTGTTTTTT. Its translation: CASSRPGQIYTTNEKLFF.

The rearrangement joins TRBV19 to TRBJ2-5; possible D gene TRBD2, 6 bases. Trimming took off 5 bases at V and 2 bases at J, with 18 bases between the two ends. There are 16 residues in the CDR3. CDR1 and CDR2 (germline): LNHDA, SQIVND (reference sequence). The CDR3 DNA reads as TGTGCCAGTAGTTCCCCCCCGGGGGTACAGCAAGAGACCCAGTACTTC. It codes for CASSSPPGVQQETQYF. Full variable domain (rest looked up from reference TRBV19 and TRBJ2-5): DGGITQSPKYLFRKEGQNVTLSCEQNLNHDAMYWYRQDPGQGLRLIYYSQIVNDFQKGDIAEGYSVSREKKESFPLTVTSAQKNPTAFYLCASSSPPGVQQETQYFGPGTRLLVL.

The chain has TRBV5-1 and TRBJ1-1; the match to TRBD1 covers 10 bases. Germline CDR1 SGHRS, CDR2 YFSETQ. The CDR3 totals 15 residues. The V segment lost 4 bases and the J segment 4 bases; nucleotides outside the gene matches: 7. In nucleotides, the CDR3 is TGCGCCAGCAGCGAGGGACAGGGGAGGGGCACTGAAGCTTTCTTT. Translation gives CASSEGQGRGTEAFF.

This clone was picked up one time. The chain combines TRBV4-3 with TRBJ2-3; 9 bases fit TRBD1. Trimming removed 2 bases from V and 5 bases from J; junction bases left unmatched: 8. Germline-derived CDR1 and CDR2 are LGHNA and YSLEER. The CDR3 contains 16 residues. CDR3 DNA: TGCGCCAGCAGCCAAAAAACAGGGGGCGGGATAGATACGCAGTATTTT. Translating it yields CASSQKTGGGIDTQYF.

The chain joins TRBV25-1 to TRBJ2-4; possible D gene TRBD2, 6 bases. Trimming removed 4 bases from V and 9 bases from J, with 13 bases in between. Germline-derived CDR1 and CDR2 are MGHDK and SYGVNS. The CDR3 is 13 amino acids. This chain's CDR3 is CASSASLGGIQYF. The DNA of the CDR3 is TGTGCCAGCAGTGCTTCACTGGGGGGCATTCAGTACTTC.

This clone appeared a few times. This chain uses TRBV5-1 with TRBJ2-6; no clear D gene. V dropped 0 bases and J dropped 0 bases, with 4 bases sitting between them. The CDR3 has 15 amino acids. The germline V gene has CDR1 SGHRS and CDR2 YFSETQ. CDR3 nucleotides: TGCGCCAGCAGCTTGGGGGGCTCTGGGGCCAACGTCCTGACTTTC. It translates to CASSLGGSGANVLTF.

The V gene is TRBV15, the J gene TRBJ1-1; D not certain. Trimming took 0 bases from V and 0 from J, leaving 5 bases between them. Germline V gene data show CDR1 as LNHNV and CDR2 as YYDKDF (reference sequence). The CDR3 length is 14 residues. CDR3 in DNA: TGTGCCACCAGCAGAGATGGGATGAACACTGAAGCTTTCTTT. It codes for CATSRDGMNTEAFF.

The gene calls are TRBV5-6 and TRBJ1-2; no definite D call. Germline V gene lookup returns CDR1 SGHDT and CDR2 YYEEEE. V was shortened by 3 bases and J by 1 base, with 16 bases between the two germline ends. CDR3 length: 16 amino acids. CDR3 residues: CASSSPWDRDNYGYTF. CDR3 nucleotides: TGTGCCAGCAGCTCCCCATGGGATCGGGATAACTATGGCTACACCTTC.

This rearrangement joins TRBV6-5 to TRBJ1-3, with D unresolved. The CDR3 is made up of 14 amino acids. V gave up 5 bases and J gave up 0 bases, with 8 bases separating them. Per germline, CDR1 MNHEY and CDR2 SVGAGI. The CDR3 DNA reads TGTGCCAGCAGTATAGAAATCTCTGGAAACACCATATATTTT. Protein: CASSIEISGNTIYF.

The rearrangement links TRBV28 to TRBJ1-5; 11 bases match TRBD1. Trimming cost V 6 bases and J 1 base; bases outside gene matches: 8. The CDR3 has 17 amino acids. Germline-derived CDR1 and CDR2 are MDHEN and SYDVKM. This chain's CDR3 is CASRDGQGARSNQPQHF. Here the CDR3 DNA reads TGTGCCAGCAGGGACGGACAGGGGGCACGGAGCAATCAGCCCCAGCATTTT.

This chain links TRBV7-2 with TRBJ2-4, with D tentatively TRBD1 or TRBD2 (7 bases each). The V end was cut by 0 bases, the J end by 8 bases, with 11 bases between. There are 14 residues in the CDR3. CDR1 and CDR2 from the germline V gene are SGHTA and FQGNSA. DNA for the CDR3: TGTGCCAGCAGCTTAGCCCAGGGGGGGTACATTCAGTACTTC. It specifies CASSLAQGGYIQYF.

The V call is TRBV28, the J call TRBJ1-1, with 11 bases identical to TRBD1. The CDR3 totals 15 residues. The germline V gene encodes CDR1 MDHEN and CDR2 SYDVKM. V trimming: 7 bases; J trimming: 4 bases; junction bases outside the gene matches: 8. CDR3 bases: TGTGCCAGCACCTCCGCCGGGACAGGGGGCACTGAAGCTTTCTTT. Protein sequence: CASTSAGTGGTEAFF.

This clone was recorded only once. The V and J genes are TRBV11-2 and TRBJ1-1, with 7 bases that match TRBD1. Per the germline V gene, CDR1 is SGHAT and CDR2 is FQNNGV. The CDR3 covers 14 residues. Unmatched junction bases numbered 2, after V lost 2 bases and J lost 2 bases. CDR3 bases: TGTGCCAGCAGCTTACCAGGGGGAAACACTGAAGCTTTCTTT. Residues: CASSLPGGNTEAFF. Full variable domain (missing parts from reference TRBV11-2 and TRBJ1-1): EAGVAQSPRYKIIEKRQSVAFWCNPISGHATLYWYQQILGQGPKLLIQFQNNGVVDDSQLPKDRFSAERLKGVDSTLKIQPAKLEDSAVYLCASSLPGGNTEAFFGQGTRLTVV.

The CDR3 DNA sequence: TGTGCCAGCAGTTATCAGGAGAGCTCTGGAAACACCATATATTTT. Its protein is CASSYQESSGNTIYF. The chain couples TRBV6-5 to TRBJ1-3; D unresolved. The length of the CDR3 is 15 residues. Germline V gene sequence: CDR1 MNHEY, CDR2 SVGAGI. Trimming cost V 3 bases and J 0 bases, with 9 bases left between them.

This clone was counted a single time. The chain has TRBV6-5 and TRBJ2-7; TRBD2 matches at 9 bases. CDR1 is MNHEY, CDR2 SVGAGI, per germline. This CDR3 region has 13 residues. The V segment lost 7 bases and the J segment 6 bases; nucleotides outside the gene matches: 7. In nucleotides, the CDR3 is TGTGCCAGCAAAAACGCGGGGGGGTTCGAGCAGTACTTC. Protein product: CASKNAGGFEQYF.

The chain carries TRBV6-5 and TRBJ1-3; D is undetermined. CDR3 size: 15 residues. Trimming stripped 6 bases from V and 4 bases from J, with 16 bases between. The V gene's germline CDR1 is MNHEY and CDR2 SVGAGI. This CDR3 is CASSTVQSPGNTIYF. CDR3 sequence (DNA): TGTGCCAGCAGCACCGTTCAGTCCCCGGGAAACACCATATATTTT.

The chain carries TRBV5-1 and TRBJ1-1; perhaps TRBD1 as D (6 bases). Germline loops: CDR1 SGHRS, CDR2 YFSETQ. The V and J ends lost 0 bases and 0 bases respectively, with 15 bases between them. The CDR3 contains 17 residues. The CDR3 coding sequence is TGCGCCAGCAGCTTGGAGACAGGACCTAACATGAACACTGAAGCTTTCTTT. Protein product: CASSLETGPNMNTEAFF.

The DNA of the CDR3 is TGCGCCAGCAGCGTCTTACCACAGGGTAATGAGCAGTTCTTC. Translation gives CASSVLPQGNEQFF. V is TRBV5-1 and J is TRBJ2-1, with D perhaps TRBD1 (6 bases). V lost 4 bases and J lost 7, with 15 bases in between. CDR1 is SGHRS, CDR2 YFSETQ, per germline. This CDR3 is 14 amino acids long. The full variable domain, with the rest looked up from reference TRBV5-1 and TRBJ2-1, is KAGVTQTPRYLIKTRGQQVTLSCSPISGHRSVSWYQQTPGQGLQFLFEYFSETQRNKGNFPGRFSGRQFSNSRSEMNVSTLELGDSALYLCASSVLPQGNEQFFGPGTRLTVL.

The chain carries TRBV29-1 and TRBJ1-5; D remains unclear. The CDR3 has 13 residues. The ends were cut back, 5 bases at V and 4 bases at J, with 12 bases in the middle. CDR1 SQVTM and CDR2 ANQGSEA come from the germline V gene. DNA of the CDR3: TGCAGCGTTCTGGGTACCCAAAATCAGCCCCAGCATTTT. It translates to CSVLGTQNQPQHF.

In its sample, this clone was seen once. The chain employs TRBV2 and TRBJ1-5; tentatively, D is TRBD1 (5 bases). The V and J ends lost 5 bases and 6 bases respectively, with 14 bases between them. The germline CDR1 and CDR2 sequences are SNHLY and FYNNEI. This CDR3 has 14 amino acids. As DNA, the CDR3 is TGTGCCAGCAGTACCGACTCGGGGGGTCAGCCCCAGCATTTT. As protein: CASSTDSGGQPQHF.

J is TRBJ1-6 and V is TRBV14, with no clear D. With 8 bases removed from V and 0 bases from J, the gap between germline ends came to 17 bases. The CDR3 covers 17 residues. Germline loops: CDR1 SGHDN, CDR2 FVKESK. For the CDR3, the DNA is TGTGCCAGCCAATTCCCTTACAGATGCTCCTATAATTCACCCCTCCACTTT. Translating it yields CASQFPYRCSYNSPLHF.